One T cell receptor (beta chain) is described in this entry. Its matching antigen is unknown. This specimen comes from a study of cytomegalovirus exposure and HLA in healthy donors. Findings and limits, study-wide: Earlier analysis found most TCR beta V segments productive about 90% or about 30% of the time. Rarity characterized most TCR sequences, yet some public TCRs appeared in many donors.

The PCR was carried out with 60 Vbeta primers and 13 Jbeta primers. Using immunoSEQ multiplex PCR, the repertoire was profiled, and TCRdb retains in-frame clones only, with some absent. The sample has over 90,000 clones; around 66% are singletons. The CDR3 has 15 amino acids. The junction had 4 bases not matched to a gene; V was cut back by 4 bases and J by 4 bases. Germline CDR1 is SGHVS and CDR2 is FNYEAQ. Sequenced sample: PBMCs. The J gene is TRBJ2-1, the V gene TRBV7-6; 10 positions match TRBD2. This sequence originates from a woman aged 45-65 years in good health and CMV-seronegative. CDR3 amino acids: CASSSGLAAYNEQFF. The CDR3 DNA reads TGTGCCAGCAGCTCAGGACTAGCGGCTTACAATGAGCAGTTCTTC.